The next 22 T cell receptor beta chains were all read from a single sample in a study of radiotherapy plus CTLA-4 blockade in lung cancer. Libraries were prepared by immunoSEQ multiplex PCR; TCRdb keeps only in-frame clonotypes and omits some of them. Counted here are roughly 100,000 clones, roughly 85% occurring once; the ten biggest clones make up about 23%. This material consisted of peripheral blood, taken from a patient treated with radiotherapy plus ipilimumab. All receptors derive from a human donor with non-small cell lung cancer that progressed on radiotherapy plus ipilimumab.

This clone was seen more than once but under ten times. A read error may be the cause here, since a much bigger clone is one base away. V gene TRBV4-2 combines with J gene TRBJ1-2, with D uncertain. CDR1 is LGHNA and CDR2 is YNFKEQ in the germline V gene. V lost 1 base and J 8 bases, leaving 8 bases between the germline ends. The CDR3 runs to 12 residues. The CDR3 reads CASSQVEDGYTF. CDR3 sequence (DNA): TGTGCCAGCAGCCAAGTTGAGGACGGCTACACCTTC.

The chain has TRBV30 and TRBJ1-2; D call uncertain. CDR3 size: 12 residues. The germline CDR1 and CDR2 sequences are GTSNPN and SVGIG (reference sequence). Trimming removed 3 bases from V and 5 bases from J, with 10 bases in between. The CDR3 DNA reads TGTGCCTGGAGCCGAGGGCTTTATGGCTACACCTTC. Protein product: CAWSRGLYGYTF.

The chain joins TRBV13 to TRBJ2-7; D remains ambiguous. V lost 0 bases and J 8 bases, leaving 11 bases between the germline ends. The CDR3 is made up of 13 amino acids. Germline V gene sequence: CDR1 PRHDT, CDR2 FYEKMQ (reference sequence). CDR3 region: CASSLGADMKQYF. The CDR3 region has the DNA TGTGCCAGCAGCTTAGGGGCCGACATGAAGCAGTACTTC. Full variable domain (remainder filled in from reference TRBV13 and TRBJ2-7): AAGVIQSPRHLIKEKRETATLKCYPIPRHDTVYWYQQGPGQDPQFLISFYEKMQSDKGSIPDRFSAQQFSDYHSELNMSSLELGDSALYFCASSLGADMKQYFGPGTRLTVT.

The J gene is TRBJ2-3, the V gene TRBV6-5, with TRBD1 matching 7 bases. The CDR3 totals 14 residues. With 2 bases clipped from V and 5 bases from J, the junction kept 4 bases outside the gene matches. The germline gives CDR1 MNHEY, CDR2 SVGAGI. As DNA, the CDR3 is TGTGCCAGCAGTTACCAGGGGGTGAAAGATACGCAGTATTTT. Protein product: CASSYQGVKDTQYF.

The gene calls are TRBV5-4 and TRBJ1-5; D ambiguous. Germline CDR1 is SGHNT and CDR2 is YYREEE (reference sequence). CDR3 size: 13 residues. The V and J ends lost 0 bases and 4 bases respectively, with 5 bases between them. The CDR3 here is CASSLEVNQPQHF. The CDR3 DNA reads TGTGCCAGCAGCTTGGAGGTAAATCAGCCCCAGCATTTT.

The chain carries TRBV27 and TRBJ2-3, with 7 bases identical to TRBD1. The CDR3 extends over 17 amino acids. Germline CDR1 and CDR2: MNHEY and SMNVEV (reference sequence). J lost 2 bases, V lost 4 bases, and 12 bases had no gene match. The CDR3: CASSYNVGQRITDTQYF. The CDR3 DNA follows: TGTGCCAGCAGTTACAACGTGGGACAGCGAATCACAGATACGCAGTATTTT.

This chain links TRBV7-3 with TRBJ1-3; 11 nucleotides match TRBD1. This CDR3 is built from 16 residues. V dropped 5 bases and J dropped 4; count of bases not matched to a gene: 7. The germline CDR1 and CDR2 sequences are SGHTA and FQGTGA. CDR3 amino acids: CASSTGTGGAGNTIYF. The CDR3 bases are TGTGCCAGCAGCACCGGGACAGGGGGAGCGGGAAACACCATATATTTT.

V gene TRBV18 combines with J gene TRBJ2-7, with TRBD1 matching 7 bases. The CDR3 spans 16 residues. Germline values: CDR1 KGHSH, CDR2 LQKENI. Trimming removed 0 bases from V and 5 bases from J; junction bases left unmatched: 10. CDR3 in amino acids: CASSPPFRGSINEQYF. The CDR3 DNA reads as TGTGCCAGCTCACCACCGTTCAGGGGGAGTATCAACGAGCAGTACTTC.

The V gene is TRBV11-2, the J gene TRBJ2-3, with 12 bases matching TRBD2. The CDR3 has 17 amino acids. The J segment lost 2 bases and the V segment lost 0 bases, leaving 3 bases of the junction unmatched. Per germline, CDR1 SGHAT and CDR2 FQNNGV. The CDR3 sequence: CASSLEGTSGLTDTQYF. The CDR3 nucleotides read TGTGCCAGCAGCTTAGAGGGGACTAGCGGGCTCACAGATACGCAGTATTTT.

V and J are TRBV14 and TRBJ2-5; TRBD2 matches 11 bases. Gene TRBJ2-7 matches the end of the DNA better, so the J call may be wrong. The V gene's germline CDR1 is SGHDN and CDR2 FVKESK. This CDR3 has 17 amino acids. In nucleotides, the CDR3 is TGTGCCAGCAGCCGAACCGGGACTAGCGGCCCTAGGAACGAGCAGTACTTC. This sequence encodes CASSRTGTSGPRNEQYF.

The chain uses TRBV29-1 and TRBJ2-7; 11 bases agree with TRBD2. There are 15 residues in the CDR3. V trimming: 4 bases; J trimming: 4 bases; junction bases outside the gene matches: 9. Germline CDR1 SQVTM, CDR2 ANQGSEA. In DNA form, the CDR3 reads TGCAGCGTTGGGAAAGGGACTAGCGGAGTTTACGAGCAGTACTTC. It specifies CSVGKGTSGVYEQYF.

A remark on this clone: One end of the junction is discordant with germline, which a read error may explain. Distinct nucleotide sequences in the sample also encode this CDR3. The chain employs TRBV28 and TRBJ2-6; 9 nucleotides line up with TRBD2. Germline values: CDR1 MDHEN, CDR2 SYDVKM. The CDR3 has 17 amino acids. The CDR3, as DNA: TGTGCCAGCAGTTTAAGCCTAGCGGGATTTGGGGCCAATGTCCTGACTTTC. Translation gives CASSLSLAGFGANVLTF.

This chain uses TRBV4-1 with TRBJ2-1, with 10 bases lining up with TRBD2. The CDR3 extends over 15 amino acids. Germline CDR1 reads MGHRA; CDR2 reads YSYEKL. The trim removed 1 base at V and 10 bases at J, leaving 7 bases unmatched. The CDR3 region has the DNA TGCGCCAGCAGCCAAGTACCTAGCGGGAGATACGAGCAGTTCTTC. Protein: CASSQVPSGRYEQFF.

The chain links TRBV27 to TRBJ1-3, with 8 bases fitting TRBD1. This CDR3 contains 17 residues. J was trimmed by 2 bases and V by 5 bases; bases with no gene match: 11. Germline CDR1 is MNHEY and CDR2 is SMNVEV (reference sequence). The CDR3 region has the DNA TGTGCCAGCAGTGCCCAGGGGGCGCGGTTCACTGGAAACACCATATATTTT. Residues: CASSAQGARFTGNTIYF.

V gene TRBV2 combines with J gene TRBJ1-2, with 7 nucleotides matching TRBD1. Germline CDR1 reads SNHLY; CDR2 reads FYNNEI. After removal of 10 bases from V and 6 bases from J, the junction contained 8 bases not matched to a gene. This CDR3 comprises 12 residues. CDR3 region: CATSTGYDGYTF. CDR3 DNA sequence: TGTGCCACCTCGACAGGGTATGATGGCTACACCTTC.

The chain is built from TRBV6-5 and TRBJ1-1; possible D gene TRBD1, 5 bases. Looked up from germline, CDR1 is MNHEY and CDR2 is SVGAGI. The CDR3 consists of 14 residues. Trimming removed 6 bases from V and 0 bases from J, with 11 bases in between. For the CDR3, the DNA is TGTGCCAGCAGCCCCCAGGGAATGAACACTGAAGCTTTCTTT. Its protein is CASSPQGMNTEAFF.

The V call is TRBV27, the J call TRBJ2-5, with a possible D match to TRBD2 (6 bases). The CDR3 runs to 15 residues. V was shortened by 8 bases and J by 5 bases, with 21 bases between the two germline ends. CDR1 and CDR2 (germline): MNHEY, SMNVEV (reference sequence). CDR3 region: CASGGVRGAGETQYF. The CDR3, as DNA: TGTGCCAGCGGGGGTGTTCGCGGGGCGGGGGAGACCCAGTACTTC.

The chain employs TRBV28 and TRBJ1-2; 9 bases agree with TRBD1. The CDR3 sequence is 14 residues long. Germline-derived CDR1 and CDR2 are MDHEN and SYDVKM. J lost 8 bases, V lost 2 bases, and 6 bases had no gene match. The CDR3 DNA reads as TGTGCCAGCAGTTTAGGGACAGGGTTGCGAGGCTACACCTTC. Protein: CASSLGTGLRGYTF.

The DNA for the CDR3 is TGTGCCAGTCAGGGAAACTATGGCTACACCTTC. It specifies CASQGNYGYTF. This chain uses TRBV6-6 with TRBJ1-2; tentatively, D is TRBD1 (5 bases). The CDR3 consists of 11 residues. Germline V gene sequence: CDR1 MNHNY, CDR2 SVGAGI (reference sequence). The V gene lost 9 bases and the J gene lost 2 bases, with 7 bases spanning the gap.

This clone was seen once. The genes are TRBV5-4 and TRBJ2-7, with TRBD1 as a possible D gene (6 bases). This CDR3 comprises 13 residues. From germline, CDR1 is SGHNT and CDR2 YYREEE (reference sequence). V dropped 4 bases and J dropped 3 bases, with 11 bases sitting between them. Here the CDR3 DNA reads TGTGCCAGCAGCATGGGACAAGACTACGAGCAGTACTTC. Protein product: CASSMGQDYEQYF.

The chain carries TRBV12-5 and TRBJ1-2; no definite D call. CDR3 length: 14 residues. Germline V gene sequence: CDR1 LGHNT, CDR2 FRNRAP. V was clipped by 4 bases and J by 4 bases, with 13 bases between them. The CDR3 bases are TGTGCTAGTGGTTCCCCTGGGAGGCCCTATGGCTACACCTTC. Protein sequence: CASGSPGRPYGYTF.

CDR3 sequence (DNA): TGTGCCAGCAGCTTACTGCCCAACACCGGGGAGCTGTTTTTT. Amino acid sequence: CASSLLPNTGELFF. This sequence joins TRBV11-3 and TRBJ2-2; D is unresolved. The CDR3 consists of 14 residues. The V end lost 2 bases, the J end lost 2 bases, and 6 bases lay between the germline ends. The germline V gene has CDR1 SGHNT and CDR2 YENEEA.